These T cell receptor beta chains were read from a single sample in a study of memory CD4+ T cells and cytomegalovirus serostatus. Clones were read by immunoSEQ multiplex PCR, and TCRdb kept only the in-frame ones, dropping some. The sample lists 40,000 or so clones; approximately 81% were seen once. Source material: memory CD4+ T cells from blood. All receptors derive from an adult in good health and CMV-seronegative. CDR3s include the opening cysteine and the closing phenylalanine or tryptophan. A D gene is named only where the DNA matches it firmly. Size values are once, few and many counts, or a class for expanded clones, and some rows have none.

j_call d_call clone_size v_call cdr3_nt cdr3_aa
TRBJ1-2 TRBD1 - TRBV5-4 TGTGCCAGCAGCCCCGATTCGACAGGGGCGGGGGGCTACACCTTC CASSPDSTGAGGYTF
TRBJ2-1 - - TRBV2 TGTGCCAGCAACAACTACAATGAGCAGTTCTTC CASNNYNEQFF
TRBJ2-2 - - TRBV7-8 TGTGCCAGCAGCTTAGACAGCAACCGGGGAACCGGGGAGCTGTTTTTT CASSLDSNRGTGELFF
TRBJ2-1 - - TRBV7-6 TGTGCCAGCAGCTTAGCGTTTAATGAGCAGTTCTTC CASSLAFNEQFF
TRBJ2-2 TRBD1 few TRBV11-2 TGTGCCAGCAGCCGAGGACAGGGGCGAGGGGAGCTGTTTTTT CASSRGQGRGELFF
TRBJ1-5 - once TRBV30 TGTGCCTGGAGTGTACAGACAGGCTTCAATCAGCCCCAGCATTTT CAWSVQTGFNQPQHF
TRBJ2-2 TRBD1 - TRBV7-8 TGTGCCAGCAGAAGTCAGGGGGCGGGCACCGGGGAGCTGTTTTTT CASRSQGAGTGELFF
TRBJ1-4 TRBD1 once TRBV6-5 TGTGCCAGCAGGAGCGGGACAGGGGAAGGAAAACTGTTTTTT CASRSGTGEGKLFF
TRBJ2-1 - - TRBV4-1 TGCGCCAGCAGCCAACTTCCACCGCCTTTCTCCTACAATGAGCAGTTCTTC CASSQLPPPFSYNEQFF
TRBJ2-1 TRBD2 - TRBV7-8 TGTGCCAGCAGCTTAGGGTTTAGCGGGAGGTTCAATGAGCAGTTCTTC CASSLGFSGRFNEQFF
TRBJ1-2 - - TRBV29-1 TGCAGCGTTGAAGGGGGATTATCTAACTATGGCTACACCTTC CSVEGGLSNYGYTF
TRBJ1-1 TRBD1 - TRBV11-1 TGTGCCAGCAGCCCCAGGACAGGGTCGGGCACTGAAGCTTTCTTT CASSPRTGSGTEAFF
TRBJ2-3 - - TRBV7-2 TGTGCCAGCAGCTTAGAAAACACAGATACGCAGTATTTT CASSLENTDTQYF
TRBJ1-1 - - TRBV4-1 TGCGCCAGCAGCCAAGACCCTGGTAGGGAACTAACACGAAACACTGAAGCTTTCTTT CASSQDPGRELTRNTEAFF
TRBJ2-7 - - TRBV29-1 TGCAGCGTTGGGAACCGGGGACCCTACGAGCAGTACTTC CSVGNRGPYEQYF
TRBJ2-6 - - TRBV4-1 TGCGCCAGCAGCCAAGTTACTACTGGGGCCAACGTCCTGACTTTC CASSQVTTGANVLTF
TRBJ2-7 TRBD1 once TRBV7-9 TGTGCCAGCAGCTTCCAGGACAGGGGCTACGAGCAGTACTTC CASSFQDRGYEQYF
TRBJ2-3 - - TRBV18 TGTGCCAGCTCACCGACCCCAGGCACAGATACGCAGTATTTT CASSPTPGTDTQYF
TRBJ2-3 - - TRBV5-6 TGTGCCAGCAGCTTGGTGTCTACTAGCACAGATACGCAGTATTTT CASSLVSTSTDTQYF
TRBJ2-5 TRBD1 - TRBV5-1 TGCGCCAGCAGCTCCCAGGGGGCTAGGGAGACCCAGTACTTC CASSSQGARETQYF
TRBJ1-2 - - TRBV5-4 TGTGCCAGCAGCTTGGAAGGGACGCCCCGGAGTGGCTACACCTTC CASSLEGTPRSGYTF
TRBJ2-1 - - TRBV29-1 TGCAGCGTTGAGTTCGGGCAGGGGTACAATGAGCAGTTCTTC CSVEFGQGYNEQFF
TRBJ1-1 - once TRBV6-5 TGTGCCAGCAGTTACGCAACAGGGTTTGAAGCTTTCTTT CASSYATGFEAFF
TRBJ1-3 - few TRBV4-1 TGCGCCAGCAGCTTAAATCCTACAGGTGGCTCTGGAAACACCATATATTTT CASSLNPTGGSGNTIYF
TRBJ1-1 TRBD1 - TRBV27 TGTGCCAGCAATTCACAGGGGGCGAACACTGAAGCTTTCTTT CASNSQGANTEAFF
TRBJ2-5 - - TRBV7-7 TGTGCTAGCAGCACCTCCACTAGCCGGGAGACCCAGTACTTC CASSTSTSRETQYF
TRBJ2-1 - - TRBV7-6 TGTGCCAGCAGCTTAGTTAGGGAGACCGATGAGCAGTTCTTC CASSLVRETDEQFF
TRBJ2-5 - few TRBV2 TGTGCCAGCAGATGGCAGCAAGAGACCCAGTACTTC CASRWQQETQYF
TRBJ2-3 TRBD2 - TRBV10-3 TGTGCCATCAGTGAGACTAGCGGGAACCGGCCAGATACGCAGTATTTT CAISETSGNRPDTQYF
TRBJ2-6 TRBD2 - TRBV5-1 TGCGCCAGCAGCTTTACTAGCGCTGGGGCCAACGTCCTGACTTTC CASSFTSAGANVLTF
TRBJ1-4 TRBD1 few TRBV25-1 TGTGCCAGCAGACCCTGGGGACAGGTCTCCCGAGTGTTTTTT CASRPWGQVSRVFF
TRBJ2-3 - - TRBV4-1 TGCGCCAGCAGCCAAGACAGCGGTCTACGCACAGATACGCAGTATTTT CASSQDSGLRTDTQYF
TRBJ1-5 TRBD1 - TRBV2 TGTGCCACCCGACAGGGCCGGAATCAGCCCCAGCATTTT CATRQGRNQPQHF
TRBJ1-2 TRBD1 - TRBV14 TGTGCCAGCAGCCGGGCCGGGACAGGGTCTGGCTACACCTTC CASSRAGTGSGYTF
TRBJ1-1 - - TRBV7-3 TGTGCCAGCAGCTCGACAGGATCCGCTGAAGCTTTCTTT CASSSTGSAEAFF
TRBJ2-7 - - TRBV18 TGTGCCAGCTCACCAGACAGCTACGAGCAGTACTTC CASSPDSYEQYF
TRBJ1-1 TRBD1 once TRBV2 TGTGCCAGCAGGGACAGGGGATGGGACACTGAAGCTTTCTTT CASRDRGWDTEAFF
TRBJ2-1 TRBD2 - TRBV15 TGTGCCACCAGCAGAGATCTCTCCAGCGGGAGTGTAAATGAGCAGTTCTTC CATSRDLSSGSVNEQFF
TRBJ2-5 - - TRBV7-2 TGTGCCAGCAGCTTACGAGCAAGAGAGACCCAGTACTTC CASSLRARETQYF
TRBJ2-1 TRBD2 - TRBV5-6 TGTGCCAGCAGCTCAGTGGTAGCGGGAGTGGCCTACAATGAGCAGTTCTTC CASSSVVAGVAYNEQFF
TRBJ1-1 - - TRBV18 TGTGCCAGCAAGTCGACAGCTAACACTGAAGCTTTCTTT CASKSTANTEAFF
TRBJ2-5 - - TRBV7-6 TGTGCCAGCAGCTCCTTGTACCAAGAGACCCAGTACTTC CASSSLYQETQYF